The 28 T cell receptor beta chains presented below share a single source sample, sequenced in a study of T-cell memory formation after mild COVID-19. Each CDR3 protein is one row after TCRdb ran MiXCR on the 5' RACE reads. The data contain about 470,000 distinct CDR3 sequences, around 27% of them seen just once; the ten biggest clones take up roughly an eighth. Sequencing was performed on PBMCs or a T cell subset sorted from them (not recorded which). All receptors derive from an adult woman who had mild COVID-19 (a few samples of this study predate the infection). Cell type and time point are not known.

The rearrangement links TRBV7-6 to TRBJ2-2; D may be TRBD1 (6 bases). Germline V gene data show CDR1 as SGHVS and CDR2 as FNYEAQ. The CDR3 length is 14 residues. V lost 3 bases, J lost 6 bases, and 11 bases lay in between. In nucleotides, the CDR3 is TGTGCCAGCAGCTTCGACAGGTCCGCCGGGGAGCTGTTTTTT. It is translated as CASSFDRSAGELFF.

This chain connects TRBV7-9 to TRBJ2-3; possible D gene TRBD2, 6 bases. In germline, CDR1 is SEHNR, CDR2 FQNEAQ (reference sequence). The ends were cut back, 1 base at V and 5 bases at J, with 19 bases in the middle. This CDR3 is 17 amino acids long. For the CDR3, the DNA is TGTGCCAGCAGCTTAGGCCTCGGGACTCCCGGAGGAGATACGCAGTATTTT. It translates to CASSLGLGTPGGDTQYF.

The CDR3 DNA sequence: TGCGCCAGCAGCTTGGAGCAGGGGACAACAGATACGCAGTATTTT. Translated: CASSLEQGTTDTQYF. The chain recombines TRBV5-1 with TRBJ2-3; D is perhaps TRBD1 (6 bases). The CDR3 has 15 residues. Germline lookup yields CDR1 SGHRS and CDR2 YFSETQ. The germline V and J ends were trimmed by 0 bases and 3 bases, with 11 bases remaining between them. The full variable domain, its missing parts supplied by reference TRBV5-1 and TRBJ2-3, is KAGVTQTPRYLIKTRGQQVTLSCSPISGHRSVSWYQQTPGQGLQFLFEYFSETQRNKGNFPGRFSGRQFSNSRSEMNVSTLELGDSALYLCASSLEQGTTDTQYFGPGTRLTVL.

V is TRBV11-2 and J is TRBJ2-7; 12 nucleotides agree with TRBD2. The V gene's germline CDR1 is SGHAT and CDR2 FQNNGV. V lost 0 bases and J lost 2; bases outside the gene matches: 11. This CDR3 has 19 amino acids. The CDR3 spells CASSLDWGLAGENPYEQYF. CDR3 DNA sequence: TGTGCCAGCAGCTTAGACTGGGGACTAGCGGGTGAGAACCCCTACGAGCAGTACTTC.

The chain joins TRBV11-2 to TRBJ2-2; D is undetermined. V dropped 2 bases and J dropped 0 bases, with 10 bases sitting between them. CDR1 SGHAT and CDR2 FQNNGV come from the germline V gene. The length of the CDR3 is 16 residues. CDR3 nucleotide sequence: TGTGCCAGCAGCTTAAACAGAATACCGAACACCGGGGAGCTGTTTTTT. Its protein is CASSLNRIPNTGELFF. Based on the CDR3 plus reference TRBV11-2 and TRBJ2-2, the full variable domain is EAGVAQSPRYKIIEKRQSVAFWCNPISGHATLYWYQQILGQGPKLLIQFQNNGVVDDSQLPKDRFSAERLKGVDSTLKIQPAKLEDSAVYLCASSLNRIPNTGELFFGEGSRLTVL.

There are many counts of this clonotype. The chain recombines TRBV12-3 or TRBV12-4 with TRBJ2-3; D perhaps matches TRBD1 (5 bases). This CDR3 is 14 amino acids long. With 7 bases removed from V and 0 bases from J, the gap between germline ends came to 11 bases. CDR3 amino acids: CASTRGQSTDTQYF. CDR3 sequence (DNA): TGTGCCAGCACCCGTGGACAAAGCACAGATACGCAGTATTTT.

This clonotype has a single count. The gene calls are TRBV12-5 and TRBJ1-1; D remains unclear. This CDR3 has 14 residues. Germline V lookup: CDR1 LGHNT, CDR2 FRNRAP. V was clipped by 6 bases and J by 0 bases, with 11 bases between them. CDR3: CASGPTYMNTEAFF. The CDR3 DNA sequence: TGTGCTAGTGGGCCCACCTACATGAACACTGAAGCTTTCTTT.

This clonotype turned up a few times. The V gene is TRBV30, the J gene TRBJ2-5; D unclear. Germline V gives CDR1 GTSNPN, CDR2 SVGIG (reference sequence). V dropped 0 bases and J dropped 2 bases, with 4 bases sitting between them. The CDR3 extends over 12 amino acids. The chain's CDR3 is CAWSVGQETQYF. The CDR3 DNA sequence: TGTGCCTGGAGTGTAGGTCAAGAGACCCAGTACTTC.

The chain carries TRBV7-9 and TRBJ2-1; D is possibly TRBD2 (7 bases). Between the trimmed V and J ends, which lost 7 bases and 8 bases, there was a span of 18 bases. The germline gives CDR1 SEHNR, CDR2 FQNEAQ (reference sequence). CDR3 size: 14 residues. CDR3 sequence: CASTARGAIDEQFF. The CDR3 DNA is TGTGCCAGCACCGCACGGGGGGCCATAGATGAGCAGTTCTTC.

The chain links TRBV7-9 to TRBJ2-7, with TRBD1 matching over 9 bases. CDR3 length equals 14 residues. J gave up 3 bases and V 5 bases, and 5 bases lay outside the gene matches. Germline V gene lookup returns CDR1 SEHNR and CDR2 FQNEAQ (reference sequence). The CDR3 DNA is TGTGCCAGCAGCCCTCGGACAGGGGTCTACGAGCAGTACTTC. Translation: CASSPRTGVYEQYF.

The rearrangement links TRBV20-1 to TRBJ2-1; TRBD2 aligns across 10 bases. Germline CDR1 DFQATT, CDR2 SNEGSKA (reference sequence). After removal of 2 bases from V and 5 bases from J, the junction contained 6 bases not matched to a gene. This CDR3 spans 15 amino acids. The CDR3 spells CSARPSGRGDNEQFF. The CDR3, as DNA: TGCAGTGCTAGACCCAGCGGGAGGGGGGACAATGAGCAGTTCTTC.

This clonotype was seen only a few times. The CDR3 DNA is TGTGCCATCGCCGACGCACTAGCGGACGAGCAGTACTTC. Its protein product is CAIADALADEQYF. The V and J genes are TRBV6-2 or TRBV6-3 and TRBJ2-7; 8 bases agree with TRBD2. The ends lost 10 bases at V and 5 bases at J; junction bases unmatched: 10. The CDR3 contains 13 residues. Per the germline V gene, CDR1 is MNHEY and CDR2 is SVGEGT.

In this sample, this clonotype turned up a few times. V usage is TRBV25-1 and J usage is TRBJ1-5, with D possibly TRBD1 on 5 matching bases. The CDR3 has 15 amino acids. V shed 2 bases and J shed 2 bases, with 10 bases lying between them. Germline lookup yields CDR1 MGHDK and CDR2 SYGVNS. This chain's CDR3 is CASSEAGGGNQPQHF. DNA for the CDR3: TGTGCCAGCAGTGAAGCGGGAGGGGGCAATCAGCCCCAGCATTTT.

This clonotype was seen more than once but under ten times. This sequence joins TRBV24-1 and TRBJ2-2; 9 nucleotides agree with TRBD1. The CDR3 length is 16 residues. The V segment lost 3 bases and the J segment 3 bases; nucleotides outside the gene matches: 4. Germline V gene sequence: CDR1 KGHDR, CDR2 SFDVKD. The CDR3 sequence is CATSDPGTGYTGELFF. The DNA of the CDR3 is TGTGCCACCAGTGATCCCGGGACAGGGTACACCGGGGAGCTGTTTTTT.

The table lists this clonotype with a few counts. CDR3 sequence: CSVEDLGLEDRTNYGYTF. The DNA for the CDR3 is TGCAGCGTTGAAGATTTGGGACTGGAGGATAGGACTAACTATGGCTACACCTTC. The V call is TRBV29-1, the J call TRBJ1-2, with a possible D match to TRBD1 (5 bases). CDR3 length: 18 amino acids. The V end was cut by 0 bases, the J end by 0 bases, with 20 bases between. Germline CDR1 SQVTM, CDR2 ANQGSEA.

This clonotype occurred once. This chain links TRBV20-1 with TRBJ2-5; D is undetermined. CDR3 length: 10 amino acids. V dropped 7 bases and J dropped 4 bases, with 7 bases sitting between them. Germline CDR1 and CDR2: DFQATT and SNEGSKA (reference sequence). Here the CDR3 DNA reads TGCAGTGATTCTCGAGAGACCCAGTACTTC. Translated: CSDSRETQYF.

This rearrangement joins TRBV6-5 to TRBJ2-3; 11 nucleotides agree with TRBD1. The CDR3 sequence is 14 residues long. The J segment lost 6 bases and the V segment lost 5 bases, leaving 4 bases of the junction unmatched. CDR1 and CDR2 from the germline V gene are MNHEY and SVGAGI. CDR3 amino acids: CASSAGQGADTQYF. The CDR3 DNA follows: TGTGCCAGCAGTGCAGGACAGGGGGCGGATACGCAGTATTTT.

This clonotype was counted only a few times. V usage is TRBV5-5 and J usage is TRBJ2-7; D call uncertain. Germline V lookup: CDR1 SGHKS, CDR2 YYEKEE (reference sequence). Trimming pared 1 base from V and 1 base from J, leaving 15 bases between. This CDR3 has 16 amino acids. The CDR3 coding sequence is TGTGCCAGCAGCTTGACCGCTTCCGGGCCGTCCTACGAGCAGTACTTC. Its protein is CASSLTASGPSYEQYF.

This clonotype was seen once. One junction end disagrees with the germline gene, perhaps due to a read error. The chain joins TRBV20-1 to TRBJ2-7; the D gene is possibly TRBD2 (6 bases). CDR1 is DFQATT, CDR2 SNEGSKA, per germline (reference sequence). This CDR3 is 15 amino acids long. CDR3: CSARVSRGGGYEQYF. In nucleotides, the CDR3 is TGCAGTGCGAGAGTAAGTCGGGGAGGAGGCTACGAGCAGTACTTC.

This clonotype was recorded a few times. This chain uses TRBV6-2 or TRBV6-3 with TRBJ2-7; TRBD2 aligns across 8 bases. The CDR3 has 13 amino acids. Germline values: CDR1 MNHEY, CDR2 SVGEGT. V trimming: 7 bases; J trimming: 0 bases; junction bases outside the gene matches: 2. CDR3: CASNSGNSYEQYF. The CDR3 nucleotides read TGTGCCAGCAATAGCGGGAACTCCTACGAGCAGTACTTC.

The sample holds many counts of this clonotype. The chain uses TRBV11-2 and TRBJ2-7; perhaps TRBD2 as D (6 bases). The CDR3 runs 12 residues. CDR1 and CDR2 (germline): SGHAT, FQNNGV. The V and J ends lost 5 bases and 3 bases respectively, with 8 bases between them. The CDR3 DNA sequence: TGTGCCAGCAGCCAGGGACTCTACGAGCAGTACTTC. It translates to CASSQGLYEQYF.

The chain employs TRBV6-2 or TRBV6-3 and TRBJ2-1; TRBD2 matches 8 bases. Germline lookup yields CDR1 MNHEY and CDR2 SVGEGT. Trimming at V came to 1 base and at J to 9 bases, leaving 5 bases not matched to a gene. The CDR3 runs 14 residues. The CDR3 bases are TGTGCCAGCAGTTACTTGGGACTAGTTGGTGAGCAGTTCTTC. It specifies CASSYLGLVGEQFF.

This clonotype was picked up a small number of times. The V and J genes are TRBV18 and TRBJ2-7, with TRBD1 as a possible D gene (6 bases). Trimming left V 3 bases short and J 2 bases short, with 14 bases between. Germline loops: CDR1 KGHSH, CDR2 LQKENI. This CDR3 is built from 15 residues. The CDR3 loop reads CASSPETGPPYEQYF. The CDR3 coding sequence is TGTGCCAGCTCACCCGAGACAGGACCCCCCTACGAGCAGTACTTC.

This clonotype appeared a few times. The CDR3 protein is CAWSHLGLSYNEQFF. CDR3 nucleotide sequence: TGTGCCTGGAGTCATCTAGGGTTATCCTACAATGAGCAGTTCTTC. The V and J genes are TRBV30 and TRBJ2-1; D is undetermined. In germline, CDR1 is GTSNPN, CDR2 SVGIG (reference sequence). V shed 2 bases and J shed 1 base, with 12 bases lying between them. There are 15 residues in the CDR3.

The rearrangement links TRBV20-1 to TRBJ1-6; a weak D match, TRBD1 (5 bases). V gave up 1 base and J gave up 13 bases, with 35 bases separating them. This CDR3 has 20 residues. In germline, CDR1 is DFQATT, CDR2 SNEGSKA (reference sequence). The CDR3 DNA reads TGCAGTGCTAGAGGGGAGACGCTAAGTGTCAGGGCAATCTCGCGAGGGCCCCTCCACTTT. Residues: CSARGETLSVRAISRGPLHF.

V gene TRBV20-1 combines with J gene TRBJ1-1; TRBD1 agrees at 9 bases. CDR1 is DFQATT, CDR2 SNEGSKA, per germline (reference sequence). V lost 5 bases and J lost 11; bases outside the gene matches: 9. The CDR3 is 12 residues long. CDR3 nucleotides: TGCAGTGCTCAGACAGGGGGTAGAGAGGCTTTCTTT. This encodes CSAQTGGREAFF.

The chain carries TRBV7-9 and TRBJ1-5, with TRBD1 matching 9 bases. The CDR3 sequence is 18 residues long. The J segment lost 0 bases and the V segment lost 4 bases, leaving 10 bases of the junction unmatched. CDR1 SEHNR and CDR2 FQNEAQ come from the germline V gene (reference sequence). The CDR3 nucleotides are TGTGCCAGCAGCTCCTCCCCGGACAGGGGATATAGCAATCAGCCCCAGCATTTT. It encodes CASSSSPDRGYSNQPQHF.

This clonotype was observed a handful of times. J is TRBJ2-1 and V is TRBV19; 9 positions match TRBD2. The germline V gene has CDR1 LNHDA and CDR2 SQIVND (reference sequence). The V gene end was trimmed by 3 bases and the J gene end by 7 bases; junction bases not matched to a gene: 16. The CDR3 loop spans 18 amino acids. CDR3 nucleotides: TGTGCCAGTAGTATCTCCGCAATGGTAGCGGGAGAGTGGAATGAGCAGTTCTTC. Protein: CASSISAMVAGEWNEQFF.